Below are 16 T cell receptor beta chains sequenced from a single sample in a study of post-analysis software for immune sequencing data. Study-level findings and limits: The five TRBV segments detected at higher frequency in patients than in controls included TRBV5-6, TRBV5-1 and TRBV20-1.

Included in the TCR beta cDNA libraries were unique molecular identifiers. TCRdb re-analysed the PCR reads in MiXCR, keeping a single row per CDR3 protein. This sample has 450,000 or so distinct CDR3 sequences, with around 40% found just once. These receptors' antigens are unknown. The sample comprised blood. All receptors derive from a girl aged 10 to 17 with multiple sclerosis.

The chain employs TRBV12-3 or TRBV12-4 and TRBJ2-4; 7 bases are a match to TRBD2. This CDR3 is 14 amino acids long. Trimming at V came to 5 bases and at J to 13 bases, leaving 14 bases not matched to a gene. In DNA form, the CDR3 reads TGTGCCAGCAGTCCTAGGGGAGGGTTGAGGGAGCAGTACTTC. Translated, it gives CASSPRGGLREQYF.

The CDR3 nucleotides are TGTGCCACCAGCGGGGTCACAGATACGCAGTATTTT. Protein: CATSGVTDTQYF. The chain combines TRBV15 with TRBJ2-3; D not certain. The germline gives CDR1 LNHNV, CDR2 YYDKDF (reference sequence). The length of the CDR3 is 12 residues. V lost 5 bases and J lost 2, with 5 bases in between.

This clonotype was observed a few times. This chain connects TRBV20-1 to TRBJ2-1; 11 nucleotides match TRBD2. The J segment lost 6 bases and the V segment lost 1 base, leaving 14 bases of the junction unmatched. From germline, CDR1 is DFQATT and CDR2 SNEGSKA (reference sequence). The CDR3 runs 18 residues. In DNA form, the CDR3 reads TGCAGTGCTAGAGGTCGTAGAATTGGACTAGCGGGTCGCAATGAGCAGTTCTTC. Translating it yields CSARGRRIGLAGRNEQFF.

The chain carries TRBV20-1 and TRBJ2-1; TRBD2 aligns across 7 bases. Germline V gene sequence: CDR1 DFQATT, CDR2 SNEGSKA (reference sequence). J lost 1 base, V lost 0 bases, and 3 bases had no gene match. The CDR3 is made up of 15 amino acids. CDR3 DNA sequence: TGCAGTGCTAGAGATGGCGGGGGTTCCTACAATGAGCAGTTCTTC. The encoded protein is CSARDGGGSYNEQFF.

This sequence joins TRBV2 and TRBJ1-1, with a weak D call TRBD1 (6 bases). The V gene's germline CDR1 is SNHLY and CDR2 FYNNEI. Trimming shortened V by 6 bases and J by 1 base, and 12 bases separated the two germline ends. The CDR3 consists of 14 residues. The CDR3 DNA is TGTGCCAGCAGCCTCAGGGGCTCGAACACTGAAGCTTTCTTT. This translates into CASSLRGSNTEAFF.

This clonotype was recorded a few times. The chain recombines TRBV7-2 with TRBJ2-3, with D possibly TRBD2 on 6 matching bases. Germline V gene sequence: CDR1 SGHTA, CDR2 FQGNSA. V shed 1 base and J shed 0 bases, with 14 bases lying between them. The CDR3 covers 17 residues. CDR3 bases: TGTGCCAGCAGCTTAGGGGCGGCGGGGCTTAGCACAGATACGCAGTATTTT. Translation gives CASSLGAAGLSTDTQYF.

This clonotype was detected only a few times. This chain joins TRBV29-1 and TRBJ2-3; TRBD2 matches 11 bases. With 7 bases clipped from V and 6 bases from J, the junction kept 6 bases outside the gene matches. This CDR3 has 13 amino acids. Germline V gene data show CDR1 as SQVTM and CDR2 as ANQGSEA. The DNA for the CDR3 is TGCAGCGGCACGGTAGCGGGGGGGGATACGCAGTATTTT. This sequence encodes CSGTVAGGDTQYF.

The table lists this clonotype with a few counts. The chain is built from TRBV28 and TRBJ2-1; 10 nucleotides align to TRBD2. Trimming at V came to 3 bases and at J to 2 bases, leaving 4 bases not matched to a gene. This CDR3 region has 16 residues. The germline V gene encodes CDR1 MDHEN and CDR2 SYDVKM. The chain's CDR3 is CASSLRAGGPYNEQFF. DNA of the CDR3: TGTGCCAGCAGTTTGAGAGCGGGAGGGCCCTACAATGAGCAGTTCTTC. Complete variable domain (other parts from reference TRBV28 and TRBJ2-1): DVKVTQSSRYLVKRTGEKVFLECVQDMDHENMFWYRQDPGLGLRLIYFSYDVKMKEKGDIPEGYSVSREKKERFSLILESASTNQTSMYLCASSLRAGGPYNEQFFGPGTRLTVL.

This chain uses TRBV28 with TRBJ2-7; 7 bases line up with TRBD2. The germline V gene encodes CDR1 MDHEN and CDR2 SYDVKM. The CDR3 loop spans 15 amino acids. The J segment lost 6 bases and the V segment lost 5 bases, leaving 13 bases of the junction unmatched. The CDR3 loop is CASSPSTGGSREQYF. As DNA, the CDR3 is TGTGCCAGCAGTCCCTCTACGGGCGGGAGTCGCGAGCAGTACTTC. Supplemented by reference TRBV28 and TRBJ2-7, the full variable domain reads DVKVTQSSRYLVKRTGEKVFLECVQDMDHENMFWYRQDPGLGLRLIYFSYDVKMKEKGDIPEGYSVSREKKERFSLILESASTNQTSMYLCASSPSTGGSREQYFGPGTRLTVT.

V usage is TRBV6-2 or TRBV6-3 and J usage is TRBJ2-3, with 13 bases matching TRBD2. CDR1 and CDR2 (germline): MNHEY, SVGEGT. V shed 5 bases and J 5 bases; nucleotides not matched to a gene: 7. This CDR3 comprises 16 residues. DNA of the CDR3: TGTGCCAGCAGTACCGGGACTAGCGGGATGGTAGATACGCAGTATTTT. It specifies CASSTGTSGMVDTQYF.

Points on this clonotype: The junction departs from germline at one end; a sequencing error may be responsible. This chain uses TRBV5-5 with TRBJ2-7; D is undetermined. CDR1 is SGHKS and CDR2 is YYEKEE in the germline V gene (reference sequence). This CDR3 contains 11 residues. The CDR3 loop reads CASSLGYGQYF. Written as DNA, the CDR3 is TGTGCCAGCAGCTTAGGATACGGGCAGTACTTC. Supplemented by reference TRBV5-5 and TRBJ2-7, the full variable domain reads DAGVTQSPTHLIKTRGQQVTLRCSPISGHKSVSWYQQVLGQGPQFIFQYYEKEERGRGNFPDRFSARQFPNYSSELNVNALLLGDSALYLCASSLGYGQYFGPGTRLTVT.

The chain combines TRBV27 with TRBJ2-5; D is perhaps TRBD1 or TRBD2 (5 bases each). The CDR3 length is 16 residues. Germline CDR1 MNHEY, CDR2 SMNVEV (reference sequence). The germline V and J ends were trimmed by 5 bases and 1 base, with 17 bases remaining between them. CDR3 nucleotides: TGTGCCAGCAGTCAAAACCGGGACGGGACCCAAGAGACCCAGTACTTC. This translates into CASSQNRDGTQETQYF.

This clonotype showed up just a few times. The chain couples TRBV6-5 to TRBJ2-1, with 9 bases matching TRBD2. The germline V gene encodes CDR1 MNHEY and CDR2 SVGAGI. The CDR3 covers 12 residues. Trimming cost V 6 bases and J 15 bases; bases outside gene matches: 9. CDR3 sequence (DNA): TGTGCCAGCAGGGGACTTAGCGGGGGTACGTTCTTC. This encodes CASRGLSGGTFF.

This clonotype showed up just a few times. The chain uses TRBV5-6 and TRBJ1-1; no clear D. Trimming shortened V by 0 bases and J by 3 bases, and 6 bases separated the two germline ends. The germline V gene encodes CDR1 SGHDT and CDR2 YYEEEE. CDR3 length equals 13 residues. The CDR3 DNA follows: TGTGCCAGCAGCTTGGGTGTTGACACTGAAGCTTTCTTT. As protein: CASSLGVDTEAFF.

This clonotype was seen only once. The chain couples TRBV3-1 to TRBJ2-3, with a tentative D call TRBD2 (5 bases). Trimming left V 1 base short and J 0 bases short, with 8 bases between. The CDR3 totals 15 residues. Germline V gene lookup returns CDR1 LGHDT and CDR2 YNNKEL (reference sequence). The CDR3 here is CASSQGRTSTDTQYF. The CDR3 bases are TGTGCCAGCAGCCAAGGTCGGACTAGCACAGATACGCAGTATTTT.

This clonotype was recorded a few times. CDR3 in amino acids: CASRRLAGGSYEQYF. CDR3 DNA: TGTGCCAGCAGGAGACTAGCGGGAGGCTCATACGAGCAGTACTTC. This chain uses TRBV6-5 with TRBJ2-7; TRBD2 agrees at 13 bases. The V segment lost 6 bases and the J segment 4 bases; nucleotides outside the gene matches: 6. Germline CDR1 MNHEY, CDR2 SVGAGI. This CDR3 is 15 amino acids long.